This T cell receptor beta chain was found in a study of CD8+ T cells in alopecia areata. Following extraction, RNA underwent reverse transcription to cDNA, which served as the sequencing template. Data came from immunoSEQ multiplex PCR; TCRdb stores just in-frame clones and leaves some out. The table records about 110,000 clones, 55% to 60% of them present only once. For this clone: As yet, its antigen is unknown.

Regarding the study as a whole: Relative to normal scalp, lesional scalp, especially alopecia totalis/universalis, showed higher clonality.

CDR3 size: 15 residues. V was pared by 1 base and J by 4 bases, with 6 bases of the junction left unmatched. Per the germline V gene, CDR1 is SQVTM and CDR2 is ANQGSEA. The study team obtained lesional scalp punch biopsies and peripheral blood from alopecia areata patients. The genes are TRBV29-1 and TRBJ2-2; 7 nucleotides match TRBD2. This receptor was identified in a human donor with alopecia areata. Sequencing was carried out using NKG2D-low CD8+ T cells sorted from blood. The DNA for the CDR3 is TGCAGCGTTGAAGCGGGGTCGGGGGGCACCGGGGAGCTGTTTTTT. As protein: CSVEAGSGGTGELFF.